This TCR beta chain was profiled in a study of T-cell memory formation after mild COVID-19. It was 5'RACE with constant-segment primers that produced the TCR alpha and TCR beta cDNA libraries, which carried sample barcodes and UMIs. A single record per CDR3 protein comes from TCRdb applying MiXCR to the 5' RACE reads. The sample lists 400,000 to 500,000 distinct CDR3 sequences; 15% to 20% were seen once. Study-level findings and limits: Clones from the second wave (peaking day 37) had unconfirmed SARS-CoV-2 specificity. Pre-infection memory contained some responding clones, which suggested that cross-reactive memory had joined.

The CDR3 is 16 residues long. Germline V gene sequence: CDR1 MNHEY, CDR2 SVGAGI. Trimming cost V 0 bases and J 0 bases, with 10 bases left between them. This clonotype has more than one count but fewer than ten. Antigen: not known. The sequence was obtained from an adult woman who had mild COVID-19 (a few samples of this study predate the infection). Cell type and time point are not known. The chain employs TRBV6-5 and TRBJ2-3; unclear D gene. Sample: PBMCs or a T cell subset sorted from them (not recorded which). For the CDR3, the DNA is TGTGCCAGCAGTTACTCTGAGGCGGCTAGCACAGATACGCAGTATTTT. This gives the protein CASSYSEAASTDTQYF.